This record looks at one TCR beta chain sequence and its context. The antigen is not known. This record belongs to a study of post-analysis software for immune sequencing data. The study's findings and limits: There was significantly lower normalized Chao1 diversity in multiple sclerosis patients than in controls. Compared with controls, patients had more of 4 or 5 TRBV segments, including TRBV5-6, TRBV5-1 and TRBV20-1.

Every TCR beta cDNA library bore unique molecular identifiers. cDNA molecules numbering around 450,000 came from about 0.94 to 9.7 million T cells. TCRdb recomputed calls from the PCR reads with MiXCR, one row per CDR3 protein. The repertoire holds roughly 400,000 distinct CDR3 sequences, with approximately 37% as singletons. V shed 3 bases and J shed 2 bases, with 12 bases lying between them. Per the germline V gene, CDR1 is SQVTM and CDR2 is ANQGSEA. The CDR3 contains 14 residues. The chain has TRBV29-1 and TRBJ2-3; tentatively, D is TRBD2 (6 bases). The source of this sequence is a girl aged 2 to 10 with multiple sclerosis. The sequencing input was blood. CDR3 region: CSVERGANTDTQYF. The CDR3 nucleotides read TGCAGCGTTGAGCGGGGTGCCAACACAGATACGCAGTATTTT.